One and the same sample provided the 30 T cell receptor beta chains below, sequenced in a study of T cell responses to AZD1222 COVID-19 vaccine. TCRdb keeps only in-frame clones here, not all; method: immunoSEQ multiplex PCR. The data show some 170,000 clones, just under 95% seen once. The sequencing used peripheral blood, collected on day 0 of AZD1222 vaccination. The source is an adult in good health.

The genes are TRBV14 and TRBJ1-1; 9 nucleotides line up with TRBD1. This CDR3 is built from 15 residues. The germline CDR1 and CDR2 sequences are SGHDN and FVKESK. V was pared by 3 bases and J by 0 bases, with 2 bases of the junction left unmatched. CDR3 in amino acids: CASSHYRGLNTEAFF. The CDR3, as DNA: TGTGCCAGCAGCCATTACAGGGGGCTGAACACTGAAGCTTTCTTT.

The chain has TRBV15 and TRBJ1-5, with D possibly TRBD1 on 5 matching bases. There are 12 residues in the CDR3. The V end was cut by 6 bases, the J end by 5 bases, with 8 bases between. Germline values: CDR1 LNHNV, CDR2 YYDKDF (reference sequence). The CDR3 nucleotides are TGTGCCACCAGGCAGGGAGATCAGCCCCAGCATTTT. Translation gives CATRQGDQPQHF.

V gene TRBV30 combines with J gene TRBJ1-1; D is undetermined. Trimming left V 4 bases short and J 10 bases short, with 13 bases between. This CDR3 region has 11 residues. Germline CDR1 reads GTSNPN; CDR2 reads SVGIG (reference sequence). CDR3 sequence: CAWISARGAFF. CDR3 nucleotides: TGTGCCTGGATCTCCGCCCGGGGAGCTTTCTTT.

The genes are TRBV4-1 and TRBJ2-7; possible D gene TRBD1, 6 bases. This CDR3 is built from 13 residues. Germline assignment: CDR1 MGHRA and CDR2 YSYEKL. The V end lost 3 bases, the J end lost 4 bases, and 10 bases lay between the germline ends. CDR3 loop: CASSHEQGYEQYF. CDR3 sequence (DNA): TGCGCCAGCAGCCATGAACAGGGTTACGAGCAGTACTTC.

The chain uses TRBV5-4 and TRBJ2-2; D gene ambiguous. CDR3 size: 13 residues. Germline CDR1 SGHNT, CDR2 YYREEE (reference sequence). Trimming took off 2 bases at V and 4 bases at J, with 6 bases between the two ends. CDR3 protein: CASSLSSTGELFF. DNA of the CDR3: TGTGCCAGCAGCTTATCAAGCACCGGGGAGCTGTTTTTT. Full variable domain (rest looked up from reference TRBV5-4 and TRBJ2-2): ETGVTQSPTHLIKTRGQQVTLRCSSQSGHNTVSWYQQALGQGPQFIFQYYREEENGRGNFPPRFSGLQFPNYSSELNVNALELDDSALYLCASSLSSTGELFFGEGSRLTVL.

The chain is built from TRBV6-5 and TRBJ2-3; possible D gene TRBD1, 6 bases. CDR1 is MNHEY, CDR2 SVGAGI, per germline. Trimming left V 7 bases short and J 6 bases short, with 17 bases between. The CDR3 is 14 residues long. The CDR3 protein is CASKSGALGDTQYF. CDR3 coding DNA: TGTGCCAGCAAATCAGGGGCCCTAGGGGATACGCAGTATTTT.

The J gene is TRBJ1-1, the V gene TRBV12-3 or TRBV12-4, with unresolved D. The V and J ends lost 3 bases and 5 bases respectively, with 7 bases between them. The CDR3 loop spans 12 amino acids. The CDR3 DNA reads as TGTGCCAGCAGTTTTTGGGCTACTGAAGCTTTCTTT. It specifies CASSFWATEAFF.

The chain recombines TRBV7-9 with TRBJ2-3; TRBD1 is a possible D gene (6 bases). V lost 5 bases and J 5 bases, leaving 11 bases between the germline ends. This CDR3 region has 13 residues. In germline, CDR1 is SEHNR, CDR2 FQNEAQ (reference sequence). The CDR3 here is CASSAGTLDTQYF. CDR3 nucleotides: TGTGCCAGCAGCGCTGGGACATTAGATACGCAGTATTTT.

This chain links TRBV5-6 with TRBJ1-2; D remains ambiguous. Germline CDR1 SGHDT, CDR2 YYEEEE. The CDR3 extends over 12 amino acids. The ends were cut back, 0 bases at V and 6 bases at J, with 6 bases in the middle. The CDR3 DNA follows: TGTGCCAGCAGCTTGGGCCATGATGGCTACACCTTC. Residues: CASSLGHDGYTF.

J is TRBJ1-2 and V is TRBV3-1 (or the pseudogene TRBV3-2); D is perhaps TRBD1 (6 bases). The V gene's germline CDR1 is LGHDT and CDR2 YNNKEL (reference sequence). The CDR3 consists of 13 residues. V was shortened by 2 bases and J by 7 bases, with 11 bases between the two germline ends. Here the CDR3 reads CASSQSTGTGYTF. The CDR3 coding sequence is TGTGCCAGCAGCCAATCGACAGGTACTGGCTACACCTTC.

The V and J genes are TRBV18 and TRBJ1-2, with D maybe TRBD1 (5 bases). This CDR3 region has 15 residues. Between the trimmed V and J ends, which lost 3 bases and 0 bases, there was a span of 11 bases. Germline V lookup: CDR1 KGHSH, CDR2 LQKENI. This chain's CDR3 is CASSPRQLANYGYTF. The CDR3 region has the DNA TGTGCCAGCTCACCCCGACAGTTAGCTAACTATGGCTACACCTTC. The full variable domain, in which reference TRBV18 and TRBJ1-2 provide the parts outside the CDR3, is NAGVMQNPRHLVRRRGQEARLRCSPMKGHSHVYWYRQLPEEGLKFMVYLQKENIIDESGMPKERFSAEFPKEGPSILRIQQVVRGDSAAYFCASSPRQLANYGYTFGSGTRLTVV.

This chain joins TRBV3-1 (or the pseudogene TRBV3-2) and TRBJ1-2, with D hard to call. Germline loops: CDR1 LGHDT, CDR2 YNNKEL (reference sequence). The germline V and J ends were trimmed by 4 bases and 1 base, with 10 bases remaining between them. The CDR3 has 14 amino acids. CDR3 sequence: CASSRSENNYGYTF. The DNA for the CDR3 is TGTGCCAGCAGCCGTTCTGAGAATAACTATGGCTACACCTTC.

This clone came up once. J is TRBJ1-1 and V is TRBV7-8; 7 positions agree with TRBD1. V dropped 4 bases and J dropped 1; count of bases not matched to a gene: 6. CDR1 and CDR2 from the germline V gene are SGHVS and FQNEAQ. This CDR3 has 15 amino acids. The CDR3 loop is CASSYVGTANTEAFF. CDR3 sequence (DNA): TGTGCCAGCAGCTACGTCGGGACAGCGAACACTGAAGCTTTCTTT.

This clone was counted a single time. V is TRBV4-1 and J is TRBJ1-6; 7 bases map to TRBD1. Germline V CDR1 and CDR2: MGHRA, YSYEKL. This CDR3 is built from 14 residues. After removal of 1 base from V and 7 bases from J, the junction contained 1 base not matched to a gene. CDR3 residues: CASSQGRGNSPLHF. Written as DNA, the CDR3 is TGCGCCAGCAGCCAAGGCAGGGGGAATTCACCCCTCCACTTT.

V usage is TRBV27 and J usage is TRBJ2-1; weak D call: TRBD2 (6 bases). The CDR3 has 12 residues. V was cut by 5 bases and J by 6 bases, with 8 bases left in between. Germline assignment: CDR1 MNHEY and CDR2 SMNVEV (reference sequence). CDR3 sequence: CASSQGGNEQFF. Here the CDR3 DNA reads TGTGCCAGCAGTCAGGGAGGCAATGAGCAGTTCTTC.

The rearrangement links TRBV27 to TRBJ2-5; either TRBD1 or TRBD2 may fit D (5 bases each). Trimming left V 2 bases short and J 4 bases short, with 29 bases between. The CDR3 runs to 20 residues. Per the germline V gene, CDR1 is MNHEY and CDR2 is SMNVEV (reference sequence). The CDR3 region has the DNA TGTGCCAGCAGTTTACGGTCCTCCGGGACGTATAGCAACAATCCAGAGACCCAGTACTTC. Translation gives CASSLRSSGTYSNNPETQYF.

V is TRBV11-3 and J is TRBJ1-1; D ambiguous. The CDR3 is 18 amino acids. Germline CDR1 is SGHNT and CDR2 is YENEEA. V was cut by 5 bases and J by 1 base, with 23 bases left in between. CDR3 bases: TGTGCCAGCAGCCCCCTGAGTGGCCGAGACCATGGGAACACTGAAGCTTTCTTT. This gives the protein CASSPLSGRDHGNTEAFF.

The chain links TRBV18 to TRBJ2-5, with D perhaps assigned TRBD1 or TRBD2 (6 bases each). The CDR3 has 17 residues. Germline assignment: CDR1 KGHSH and CDR2 LQKENI. Trimming left V 3 bases short and J 3 bases short, with 20 bases between. The CDR3 DNA sequence: TGTGCCAGCTCACCTGTGACTAGTCGGGGGCACAAAGAGACCCAGTACTTC. Its protein is CASSPVTSRGHKETQYF.

V usage is TRBV7-9 and J usage is TRBJ1-1; D is perhaps TRBD1 (5 bases). This CDR3 comprises 14 residues. With 1 base removed from V and 3 bases from J, the gap between germline ends came to 9 bases. Germline CDR1 reads SEHNR; CDR2 reads FQNEAQ (reference sequence). The CDR3 sequence: CASSLGTGDTEAFF. The DNA for the CDR3 is TGTGCCAGCAGCTTAGGTACAGGAGACACTGAAGCTTTCTTT.

The sample holds one count of this clone. The chain has TRBV27 and TRBJ2-7, with 12 bases lining up with TRBD2. Germline CDR1 is MNHEY and CDR2 is SMNVEV (reference sequence). This CDR3 region has 15 residues. With 2 bases clipped from V and 5 bases from J, the junction kept 4 bases outside the gene matches. The CDR3: CASSLLAGGLHEQYF. The CDR3 DNA follows: TGTGCCAGCAGTTTACTAGCGGGGGGGCTCCACGAGCAGTACTTC.

This chain connects TRBV20-1 to TRBJ2-1, with D possibly being TRBD1 (5 bases). This CDR3 is 11 amino acids long. Germline CDR1 reads DFQATT; CDR2 reads SNEGSKA (reference sequence). V was trimmed by 4 bases and J by 11 bases, leaving 12 bases between them. DNA of the CDR3: TGCAGTGCTAAGAACACGGACAAGCAGTTCTTC. It specifies CSAKNTDKQFF.

The chain couples TRBV12-3 or TRBV12-4 to TRBJ2-2; TRBD1 matches at 7 bases. The CDR3 consists of 13 residues. J was trimmed by 10 bases and V by 2 bases; bases with no gene match: 4. The CDR3 loop reads CASSLSQGMELFF. CDR3 in DNA: TGTGCCAGCAGTTTATCACAGGGGATGGAGCTGTTTTTT.

The chain joins TRBV7-9 to TRBJ2-1, with no clear D. This CDR3 is 15 amino acids long. The germline V and J ends were trimmed by 1 base and 3 bases, with 10 bases remaining between them. Per the germline V gene, CDR1 is SEHNR and CDR2 is FQNEAQ (reference sequence). CDR3 loop: CASSLDAGSYNEQFF. CDR3 bases: TGTGCCAGCAGCTTAGATGCAGGCAGCTACAATGAGCAGTTCTTC.

This chain links TRBV19 with TRBJ1-5; D is possibly TRBD1 (5 bases). The germline V gene encodes CDR1 LNHDA and CDR2 SQIVND (reference sequence). V lost 1 base to trimming and J lost 0 bases, with 16 bases between them. The CDR3 covers 18 residues. The CDR3 reads CASSIGVGGWNSNQPQHF. CDR3 DNA: TGTGCCAGTAGTATAGGAGTCGGGGGATGGAATAGCAATCAGCCCCAGCATTTT.

The rearrangement links TRBV28 to TRBJ2-5; unclear D gene. CDR1 MDHEN and CDR2 SYDVKM come from the germline V gene. V lost 5 bases and J lost 4, with 17 bases in between. The length of the CDR3 is 15 residues. CDR3 sequence: CASSTKRTLVETQYF. CDR3 DNA: TGTGCCAGCAGTACGAAAAGGACCCTAGTAGAGACCCAGTACTTC.

The chain carries TRBV23-1 and TRBJ2-7; 7 bases agree with TRBD1. TRBV23-1 is annotated as an ORF whose role is uncertain. The CDR3 sequence is 15 residues long. Trimming at V came to 0 bases and at J to 3 bases, leaving 5 bases not matched to a gene. The CDR3, as DNA: TGCGCCAGCAGTCAATCGAACAGGGGTGGCTACGAGCAGTACTTC. The encoded protein is CASSQSNRGGYEQYF.

The V and J genes are TRBV5-1 and TRBJ2-6; 7 bases line up with TRBD1. The CDR3 covers 15 residues. Germline CDR1 reads SGHRS; CDR2 reads YFSETQ. V trimming: 0 bases; J trimming: 5 bases; junction bases outside the gene matches: 2. As DNA, the CDR3 is TGCGCCAGCAGCTTGGGACAGGGAAGGGCCAACGTCCTGACTTTC. Translation: CASSLGQGRANVLTF.

The CDR3 sequence is CASSPLYQKADTQYF. CDR3 in DNA: TGTGCCAGCTCACCGCTCTACCAGAAAGCAGATACGCAGTATTTT. V gene TRBV18 combines with J gene TRBJ2-3; the D is unclear. The CDR3 spans 15 residues. Germline assignment: CDR1 KGHSH and CDR2 LQKENI. V lost 3 bases, J lost 4 bases, and 14 bases lay in between.

The chain joins TRBV5-1 to TRBJ2-3; D possibly matches TRBD1 or TRBD2 (5 bases each). The CDR3 runs 14 residues. V was clipped by 4 bases and J by 5 bases, with 14 bases between them. Germline CDR1 reads SGHRS; CDR2 reads YFSETQ. In DNA, the CDR3 is TGCGCCAGCAGCCTCGGGGCAGGCAAAGATACGCAGTATTTT. Encoded protein: CASSLGAGKDTQYF.

The chain combines TRBV2 with TRBJ1-2; the match to TRBD1 covers 10 bases. Germline CDR1 is SNHLY and CDR2 is FYNNEI. The CDR3 sequence is 14 residues long. V shed 3 bases, J shed 8 bases, and the junction held 6 bases outside the gene matches. As DNA, the CDR3 is TGTGCCAGCAGTGAGGGACAGGGGTATAAGGGCTACACCTTC. It is translated as CASSEGQGYKGYTF.